Listed below are T cell receptor beta chains from one sample, sequenced in a study of blood T cell repertoires in COVID-19. Only in-frame clones appear in the TCRdb table, and some are missing; sequencing was by immunoSEQ multiplex PCR. The data contain about 100,000 clones, around nine tenths of them seen just once; the ten biggest clones take up over 2%. Sequencing was done on a sample of peripheral blood. Receptor source: a man in his fifties or sixties with active COVID-19. CDR3s include the opening cysteine and the closing phenylalanine or tryptophan. The D gene is left open where the match is weak. Clone sizes are given selectively: once, few, many, or a class where the clone is expanded.

-	-	TRBV9	TRBJ1-5	13	TGTGCCAGCAGCGTAGAAGGGGGGGGGCCCCAGCATTTT	CASSVEGGGPQHF
TRBD2	-	TRBV4-2	TRBJ2-1	14	TGTGCCAGCAGCCAAGCGTCAAGCGGGATTGGGCAGTTCTTC	CASSQASSGIGQFF
-	-	TRBV6-5	TRBJ1-2	12	TGTGCCAGCACCCCCCCCGGGTATGGCTACACCTTC	CASTPPGYGYTF
TRBD1	few	TRBV27	TRBJ2-7	13	TGTGCCAGCAGTTTTGGGGACAGGGCCGAGCAGTACTTC	CASSFGDRAEQYF
-	-	TRBV19	TRBJ2-2	13	TGTGCCAGTAGTATCTCAGGGAACGGGGAGCTGTTTTTT	CASSISGNGELFF
TRBD1	-	TRBV3-1/TRBV3-2	TRBJ2-7	13	TGTGCCAGCAGCCTGACAGGGGTCTACGAGCAGTACTTC	CASSLTGVYEQYF
TRBD2	-	TRBV4-2	TRBJ2-5	17	TGTGCCAGCAGCCAAGAACCTAGCGGGGGGTATCAAGAGACCCAGTACTTC	CASSQEPSGGYQETQYF
-	-	TRBV5-6	TRBJ1-3	15	TGTGCCAGCAGCACGGTCGGTCGACTTGGAAACACCATATATTTT	CASSTVGRLGNTIYF
-	-	TRBV24-1	TRBJ2-7	13	TGTGCCCCCGCCGAGAGGAACCCCTACGAGCAGTACTTC	CAPAERNPYEQYF
-	-	TRBV2	TRBJ1-5	14	TGTGCCAGCAGCCTCGGGCAGGGGAATCAGCCCCAGCATTTT	CASSLGQGNQPQHF